This T cell receptor (beta chain) was sequenced in a study of blood T cell dynamics during melanoma immunotherapy. On the study more broadly: First-line therapy was either pembrolizumab or nivolumab with ipilimumab for metastatic melanoma. The study, taken as a whole, reports: PBMC repertoires of eventual disease-control patients split at W3 into clonality or diversity gains.

Comment on this clone: Its specificity is not known.

V lost 5 bases and J 8 bases, leaving 18 bases between the germline ends. Germline lookup yields CDR1 LNHDA and CDR2 SQIVND (reference sequence). The CDR3 is 14 residues long. A fixed DNA input of about 350 ng was used per bulk PBMC sample. The repertoire was sequenced with immunoSEQ multiplex PCR; TCRdb's copy has only in-frame clones and lacks some. The sample holds some 6,000 clones, 80% to 85% seen once. Documented time point: week 3, after first cycle of checkpoint inhibitor. Sampling occurred pretreatment (T0) and at week 3 (W3), after cycle one of checkpoint blockade. The sequencing here drew on blood, taken from a patient treated with checkpoint blockade. The TCR was taken from a human donor with melanoma. The chain carries TRBV19 and TRBJ1-2, with a weak D call TRBD1 (5 bases). The chain's CDR3 is CASSELAGTGGYTF. The CDR3 DNA reads TGTGCCAGTAGTGAACTGGCAGGGACGGGAGGCTACACCTTC.